Presented here are 10 T cell receptor beta chains from one specimen sequenced in a study of blood T cell repertoires in COVID-19. TCRdb's table, derived via immunoSEQ multiplex PCR, lists solely in-frame clones and lacks some. Here the sample spans around 300,000 clones, 75% to 95% being singletons. Sample: PBMCs or T cells enriched from blood (not recorded which). The receptors shown here come from a woman under 40 who had recovered from COVID-19.

This clone was picked up a small number of times. The V gene is TRBV7-9, the J gene TRBJ2-1; 14 bases line up with TRBD2. The CDR3 contains 14 residues. Trimming at V came to 8 bases and at J to 9 bases, leaving 6 bases not matched to a gene. CDR1 is SEHNR and CDR2 is FQNEAQ in the germline V gene (reference sequence). The CDR3 sequence: CASGSTSGRAEQFF. Here the CDR3 DNA reads TGTGCCAGCGGCTCGACTAGCGGGAGGGCTGAGCAGTTCTTC. The full variable domain, completed using reference TRBV7-9 and TRBJ2-1, is DTGVSQNPRHKITKRGQNVTFRCDPISEHNRLYWYRQTLGQGPEFLTYFQNEAQLEKSRLLSDRFSAERPKGSFSTLEIQRTEQGDSAMYLCASGSTSGRAEQFFGPGTRLTVL.

This chain links TRBV3-1 (or the pseudogene TRBV3-2) with TRBJ2-3, with D perhaps matching TRBD2 (5 bases). This CDR3 is 15 amino acids long. With 4 bases removed from V and 2 bases from J, the gap between germline ends came to 13 bases. Per germline, CDR1 LGHDT and CDR2 YNNKEL (reference sequence). CDR3 nucleotides: TGTGCCAGCAGCCCCCGGGGAGCCTACACAGATACGCAGTATTTT. Protein: CASSPRGAYTDTQYF.

The chain recombines TRBV19 with TRBJ2-1, with TRBD1 as a possible D gene (5 bases). The V end lost 6 bases, the J end lost 0 bases, and 15 bases lay between the germline ends. This CDR3 has 16 amino acids. Looked up from germline, CDR1 is LNHDA and CDR2 is SQIVND (reference sequence). This chain's CDR3 is CASSIPGHSSYNEQFF. CDR3 in DNA: TGTGCCAGTAGCATCCCCGGACATAGCTCCTACAATGAGCAGTTCTTC.

This chain uses TRBV4-3 with TRBJ2-1; the match to TRBD2 covers 7 bases. CDR1 is LGHNA, CDR2 YSLEER, per germline. The length of the CDR3 is 17 residues. Losses at the gene ends were 1 base for V and 6 bases for J; bases not matched to a gene: 12. As DNA, the CDR3 is TGCGCCAGCAGCCAAGTAGGCGCGGGAGTCTCGGTCAATGAGCAGTTCTTC. It is translated as CASSQVGAGVSVNEQFF.

The rearrangement joins TRBV28 to TRBJ2-1; weak D call: TRBD2 (6 bases). The CDR3 spans 13 residues. The V end was cut by 5 bases, the J end by 4 bases, with 9 bases between. Germline assignment: CDR1 MDHEN and CDR2 SYDVKM. In DNA, the CDR3 is TGTGCCAGCAGTGTCGGGACTTACAATGAGCAGTTCTTC. Encoded protein: CASSVGTYNEQFF.

The chain uses TRBV27 and TRBJ2-7; 8 bases align to TRBD2. Losses at the gene ends were 2 bases for V and 1 base for J; bases not matched to a gene: 10. Germline loops: CDR1 MNHEY, CDR2 SMNVEV (reference sequence). The CDR3 is made up of 17 amino acids. The CDR3 DNA sequence: TGTGCCAGCAGTTTACCCCTGGCGGGAGGATTATCCTACGAGCAGTACTTC. Residues: CASSLPLAGGLSYEQYF.

In its sample, this clone was seen once. The chain combines TRBV10-2 with TRBJ2-7; 10 nucleotides line up with TRBD1. Germline CDR1 reads WSHSY; CDR2 reads SAAADI. This CDR3 region has 14 residues. V was clipped by 5 bases and J by 3 bases; unmatched bases: 4. The DNA for the CDR3 is TGCGCCAGCAGTCAAGGGGACAGGGGCTACGAGCAGTACTTC. Protein product: CASSQGDRGYEQYF.

The genes are TRBV7-9 and TRBJ1-1; D call uncertain. The CDR3 has 11 residues. Trimming cost V 0 bases and J 7 bases, with 3 bases left between them. CDR1 is SEHNR, CDR2 FQNEAQ, per germline (reference sequence). The chain's CDR3 is CASSLASEAFF. The CDR3 region has the DNA TGTGCCAGCAGCTTAGCCAGTGAAGCTTTCTTT.

The CDR3 protein is CASSLAGGQFNEQFF. CDR3 sequence (DNA): TGTGCCAGCAGTCTAGCGGGAGGGCAGTTTAATGAGCAGTTCTTC. This chain joins TRBV2 and TRBJ2-1; 12 bases fit TRBD2. The CDR3 runs 15 residues. J lost 7 bases, V lost 5 bases, and 6 bases had no gene match. The V gene's germline CDR1 is SNHLY and CDR2 FYNNEI. Using reference TRBV2 and TRBJ2-1 for the parts outside the CDR3, the full variable domain is EPEVTQTPSHQVTQMGQEVILRCVPISNHLYFYWYRQILGQKVEFLVSFYNNEISEKSEIFDDQFSVERPDGSNFTLKIRSTKLEDSAMYFCASSLAGGQFNEQFFGPGTRLTVL.

This chain links TRBV9 with TRBJ1-3, with a weak D call TRBD1 (6 bases). CDR1 and CDR2 from the germline V gene are SGDLS and YYNGEE. The CDR3 totals 13 residues. Deletions cut 2 bases from V and 4 bases from J, with 7 bases between. The DNA of the CDR3 is TGTGCCAGCAGCGTTGGGACAGGAAACACCATATATTTT. This sequence encodes CASSVGTGNTIYF.